This T cell receptor beta chain appears in the sequencing data of a study of blood T cell repertoires in COVID-19 (dated by TCRdb to 2020 to 2021). General notes on the study: Recovered participants in ImmuneRACE Cohort 3 were defined by two consecutive negative NP/OP PCR tests, clearance by a healthcare professional, or resolution of symptoms. The prospective study material was composed of cDNA or gDNA derived from T cells, B-cell-depleted T cells, or PBMCs. Deeply sampled blood TCRbeta repertoires from subjects exposed to, actively infected with, or recovered from COVID-19 were included in the dataset. The repertoires were made available in a free public database intended to serve as a resource for research on the immune response to SARS-CoV-2. Samples came from the ongoing ImmuneRACE study (first 160 participants) plus 1,254 subjects from 6 global collaborators. Collaborator samples came from the United States, Italy and Spain and covered acute and convalescent phases of COVID-19. Where available, HLA class I and class II types were taken from metadata supplied by the sample provider and were not determined by assay-based typing. Sample metadata almost always included a de-identified subject ID, COVID-19 status, age in years and sex.

Points the paper makes about the study in general: The quantity of clinical and demographic metadata differed by source and by participant and was supplied without curation.

As encoded in the germline V gene, CDR1 is MNHNS while CDR2 is SASEGT. The CDR3 goes from the cysteine to the phenylalanine over 13 residues. The only DNA kept is the CDR3, 39 bases in frame from the first base. A distance of 11 bases separates the germline ends of V and J, which lose 2 bases and 6 bases respectively. Remarks on this clone: What antigen it recognizes has not been identified. Qualities for individual bases were not recorded, and no much larger clone is one base off.

The immunoSEQ Assay, a bias-controlled multiplex PCR, was used to amplify TCRbeta CDR3 regions from genomic DNA. For the original study's pipeline: Within the assay, amplification of reference gene primers was used to estimate how many nucleated cells each sample contained. To quantify the absolute abundance of each unique TCRbeta CDR3 rearrangement, sequence reads were collapsed and filtered. For each sample, productive Simpson clonality was calculated as the square root of Simpson's diversity index across productive rearrangements. The immuneACCESS repertoire file appears here via TCRdb, limited to in-frame rearrangements. These files lack a portion of the clones; in checked studies, under half of the deficit traces to unresolved V genes, and the cause of the others is not known. The V and J calls and clone size come from that table; D and trimming were worked out from the DNA. The sample table shows approximately 360,000 clones, and about 87% are seen once. Roughly 2% of the sample goes to the ten largest clones.

Participants in the prospective study were aged roughly 18 to 100 years, lived in about two dozen United States geographic areas, and enrolled through a virtual design. In the prospective study, cohorts were assigned on the basis of participant-reported clinical history obtained from a screening survey and a study questionnaire. Each participant in the prospective study had whole blood, serum and a nasopharyngeal or oropharyngeal swab collected by mobile phlebotomists. Participants in the prospective study had the option to provide additional blood draws and questionnaires over a roughly two-month period. Blood samples from the prospective study were shipped frozen or at room temperature prior to DNA extraction.

The sequence was collected from a man in his forties or fifties in a cohort exposed to, infected with or recovered from COVID-19 (not recorded which). Sequenced material: PBMCs or T cells enriched from blood (not recorded which). Rearrangement joined TRBV6-1 to TRBJ2-7; the D region possibly corresponds to TRBD2 (5 bases align). The CDR3 amino acid sequence is: CASSESWRVEQYF. At the DNA level, the sequence is TGTGCCAGCAGTGAATCCTGGCGGGTCGAGCAGTACTTC.